This is a list of T cell receptor beta chains from one sample in a study of PD-1 blockade in classical Hodgkin lymphoma. Measured with immunoSEQ multiplex PCR; TCRdb has only the in-frame clones, and not every one. Of fewer than 90,000 clones in the sample, about 92% were seen once. Specimen: peripheral blood mononuclear cells (PBMCs), collected at baseline. The receptors shown here come from a human donor with classical Hodgkin lymphoma. The CDR3 runs from the conserved cysteine through the conserved F or W. A D gene is named only where the DNA matches it firmly. Some rows have no size entry. The others give once, few or many, or a class for an expanded clone.

clone_size j_call d_call v_call cdr3_nt cdr3_aa
NA TRBJ1-3 NA TRBV9 TGTGCCAGCAGCGCCCCGTTCCGAAACACCATATATTTT CASSAPFRNTIYF
NA TRBJ1-2 NA TRBV6-5 TGTGCCAGCAGTACCGGCAGGCCGCCTGGCTATGGCTACACCTTC CASSTGRPPGYGYTF
NA TRBJ2-7 TRBD1 TRBV2 TGTGCCAGCAGTCCCGGGACAGGTCCCTACGAGCAGTACTTC CASSPGTGPYEQYF
NA TRBJ2-7 NA TRBV27 TGTGCCAGCAGTTTCGGGGGGCGTGGCCCCTACGAGCAGTACTTC CASSFGGRGPYEQYF
NA TRBJ2-7 NA TRBV6-5 TGTGCCAGCAGTTACGAGCAGGTCCCTTTAAAGCAGTACTTC CASSYEQVPLKQYF
NA TRBJ2-3 NA TRBV10-3 TGTGCCATCCAGTCGGGGCGAATCACAGATACGCAGTATTTT CAIQSGRITDTQYF
NA TRBJ1-5 NA TRBV2 TGTGCCAGCAAGGGGAGTAGCAATCAGCCCCAGCATTTT CASKGSSNQPQHF
NA TRBJ2-1 NA TRBV12-5 TGTGCTAGTATATCGGGCCTATACAATGAGCAGTTCTTC CASISGLYNEQFF
NA TRBJ2-2 TRBD1 TRBV18 TGTGCCAGCTCACCACCGGGACAGAGGAACACCGGGGAGCTGTTTTTT CASSPPGQRNTGELFF
NA TRBJ2-7 TRBD1 TRBV30 TGTGCCTGGAGTTGGACAGGGGGCTACGAGCAGTACTTC CAWSWTGGYEQYF
NA TRBJ2-7 TRBD1 TRBV28 TGTGCCAGCAGTCCCGGGACAGGGATTGACTACGAGCAGTACTTC CASSPGTGIDYEQYF
NA TRBJ1-1 NA TRBV19 TGTGCCAGTAGTATCGAGGCTTACACTGAAGCTTTCTTT CASSIEAYTEAFF
NA TRBJ2-7 NA TRBV11-1 TGTGCCAGCAGCTTGGTACACGGCACCTACGAGCAGTACTTC CASSLVHGTYEQYF
NA TRBJ1-3 TRBD1 TRBV30 TGTGCCTGGAGTGTACTTTTTTGGGACAGGTTCTCTGGAAACACCATATATTTT CAWSVLFWDRFSGNTIYF
few TRBJ1-6 NA TRBV18 TGTGCCAGCCAAGGGGGTCCGGATTCACCCCTCCACTTT CASQGGPDSPLHF
NA TRBJ1-2 NA TRBV2 TGTGCCAGCCCAGCTTACTACACAACAGGGAATGGCTACACCTTC CASPAYYTTGNGYTF
NA TRBJ1-2 NA TRBV25-1 TGTGCCGTAGCCAGGGGATGGACGACCTATGGCTACACCTTC CAVARGWTTYGYTF
few TRBJ1-5 NA TRBV19 TGTGCCAGTAGTCTTCTCGGGGGACGGCCCCAGCATTTT CASSLLGGRPQHF
NA TRBJ2-1 NA TRBV19 TGTGCCACCCGGGGGCAGGGAGCCTACAATGAGCAGTTCTTC CATRGQGAYNEQFF
NA TRBJ1-3 NA TRBV6-1 TGTGCCAGCAGTGCAGGTTTTGGAAACACCATATATTTT CASSAGFGNTIYF
NA TRBJ2-3 TRBD2 TRBV27 TGTGCCAGCAGTTTGGGACTAGATTTATTCACAGATACGCAGTATTTT CASSLGLDLFTDTQYF
NA TRBJ2-7 NA TRBV5-1 TGCGCCAGCAGCTTGTATTGGCAGGGCTATTCCTACGAGCAGTACTTC CASSLYWQGYSYEQYF
NA TRBJ1-5 NA TRBV7-3 TGTGCCAGCAGCTCCCGAGCCAGAGGAATTCCACTTAGCAATCAGCCCCAGCATTTT CASSSRARGIPLSNQPQHF
NA TRBJ1-5 TRBD1 TRBV9 TGTGCCAGCAGCCAAACAGGGGATAGCAATCAGCCCCAGCATTTT CASSQTGDSNQPQHF
NA TRBJ2-7 NA TRBV27 TGTGCCAGCAGTGGTTTCGGGACGCTCTCCTACGAGCAGTACTTC CASSGFGTLSYEQYF
NA TRBJ2-3 TRBD2 TRBV7-3 TGTGCCAGCAGCTTATTCATGGCGGGAGCGAGAGCCGATACGCAGTATTTT CASSLFMAGARADTQYF
NA TRBJ2-7 NA TRBV6-6 TGTGCCAGCAGCTTAGAGGGCAAAACCTACGAGCAGTACTTC CASSLEGKTYEQYF
NA TRBJ1-1 NA TRBV27 TGTGCCAGCAGTTTATTTGCGGACACTGAAGCTTTCTTT CASSLFADTEAFF
NA TRBJ2-1 NA TRBV7-7 TGTGCCAGCAGCTCCGCCTCGAACCGGAATGAGCAGTTCTTC CASSSASNRNEQFF
NA TRBJ2-7 NA TRBV19 TGTGCTACAGACGAGCAGTACTTC CATDEQYF
NA TRBJ1-6 TRBD1 TRBV30 TGTGCCTGGAGTGTAAGGGGACAGGGATACTCCTATAATTCACCCCTCCACTTT CAWSVRGQGYSYNSPLHF
NA TRBJ1-2 TRBD1 TRBV28 TGTGCCAGCAGTTCGCCTTCCAGGGGGGGCTACACCTTC CASSSPSRGGYTF
NA TRBJ2-1 NA TRBV27 TGTGCCAGCAAAGAGGAACAAAGCCTCCTCAATGAGCAGTTCTTC CASKEEQSLLNEQFF
NA TRBJ2-5 TRBD1 TRBV7-9 TGTGCCAGCAGCTTCGGACAGGGAATACAAGAGACCCAGTACTTC CASSFGQGIQETQYF
NA TRBJ1-1 NA TRBV7-3 TGTGCCAGCAGCGCAACGGGGGTGAACACTGAAGCTTTCTTT CASSATGVNTEAFF
NA TRBJ2-1 TRBD1 TRBV25-1 TGTGCCAGCAGTGATCCTGGACAGGATTCCAATGAGCAGTTCTTC CASSDPGQDSNEQFF
NA TRBJ2-7 TRBD1 TRBV7-9 TGTGCCAGCAGCTTCGGACAGGCCTACGAGCAGTACTTC CASSFGQAYEQYF
NA TRBJ1-2 NA TRBV9 TGTGCCAGCCATAATGGGGTGTCGGATGGCTACACCTTC CASHNGVSDGYTF
NA TRBJ2-2 NA TRBV9 TGTGCCAGCAGCCCACTTCCCGAGGGGGTAACCGGGGAGCTGTTTTTT CASSPLPEGVTGELFF
NA TRBJ2-3 NA TRBV27 TGTGCCAGCAGCTCCGGACCCCCGAGGCAGTATTTT CASSSGPPRQYF
NA TRBJ2-2 TRBD1 TRBV5-5 TGTGCCACGAAGACAGGGGCGACGAACACCGGGGAGCTGTTTTTT CATKTGATNTGELFF
NA TRBJ2-7 TRBD2 TRBV2 TGTGCCAGCAGTGTGAAAGCGGGGGGTTCCTACGAGCAGTACTTC CASSVKAGGSYEQYF
NA TRBJ2-5 TRBD2 TRBV6-5 TGTGCCAGCAGTTCCATAGCGGGAGCATGGAGAGAGACCCAGTACTTC CASSSIAGAWRETQYF
NA TRBJ1-4 NA TRBV5-4 TGTGCCAGCAGCTTGGGCACTAATGAAAAACTGTTTTTT CASSLGTNEKLFF
NA TRBJ2-2 NA TRBV28 TGTGCCAGCAGTTTATGGGATTGGGACAAGAACACCGGGGAGCTGTTTTTT CASSLWDWDKNTGELFF
NA TRBJ1-3 NA TRBV7-9 TGTGCCAGCAGCTTAGTTAGCGGACCAAACACCATATATTTT CASSLVSGPNTIYF
NA TRBJ1-1 TRBD1 TRBV4-3 TGCGCCAGCAGGTGGACAGGGGAAACTGAAGCTTTCTTT CASRWTGETEAFF
NA TRBJ1-3 NA TRBV6-5 TGTGCCAGCCGGGTCACAGGGAGTGGGACTGGCACCATATATTTT CASRVTGSGTGTIYF
NA TRBJ2-1 TRBD2 TRBV4-3 TGCGCCAGCAGCCAAGCCGCCGGGACTAGCGGGAATGAGCAGTTCTTC CASSQAAGTSGNEQFF
NA TRBJ2-7 TRBD2 TRBV28 TGTGCCACCGTCATTTGGGGGGGGGACGGCGAGCAGTACTTC CATVIWGGDGEQYF
NA TRBJ2-1 NA TRBV5-6 TGTGCCAGCAGCTTGAGTGGTGAGCAGTTCTTC CASSLSGEQFF
once TRBJ2-5 NA TRBV6-6 TGTGCCAGCAGTCCTCTTCAGGGGGGCCAAGAGACCCAGTACTTC CASSPLQGGQETQYF
NA TRBJ1-3 NA TRBV9 TGTGCCAGCAGCGTACAGGGGTCGAGCTCTGGAAACACCATATATTTT CASSVQGSSSGNTIYF
once TRBJ1-5 NA TRBV6-6 TGTGCCAGCACCCTCTCAGGGCACAATCAGCCCCAGCATTTT CASTLSGHNQPQHF
once TRBJ1-4 NA TRBV6-5 TGTGCCAGCAGAACTGGTCTCAAGTACGAAAAACTGTTTTTT CASRTGLKYEKLFF